This T cell receptor (beta chain) was sequenced during a study of blood T cell repertoires in COVID-19 (dated by TCRdb to the early 2020s). With regard to the full study: Samples covering the acute and convalescent phases of COVID-19 were provided by collaborators in the United States, Italy and Spain. The material from the prospective study consisted of cDNA or gDNA derived from T cells, B-cell-depleted T cells, or PBMCs. Deeply sampled blood TCRbeta repertoires from subjects exposed to, actively infected with, or recovered from COVID-19 were included in the dataset. The repertoires were released in a freely available public database intended as a resource for research on the immune response to SARS-CoV-2. Samples came from the ongoing ImmuneRACE study (first 160 participants) plus 1,254 subjects from 6 global collaborators. Sample metadata almost always included a de-identified subject ID, COVID-19 status, age in years and sex. Where HLA class I and class II types were available, the types were taken from metadata supplied by the sample provider, not from assay-based typing. Beyond this particular receptor, the publication reports: The quantity of clinical and demographic metadata differed by source and by participant and was supplied without curation.

Whole blood was collected in K2EDTA tubes by collaborating institutions according to the institutions' own protocols. For TCRbeta analysis, collaborator samples were shipped as frozen whole blood, as isolated PBMCs, or as DNA extracted from either sample type. Including cysteine and phenylalanine, the CDR3 has 14 amino acids. Kept here is only the CDR3 DNA, which spans 42 bases and is read in frame from base 1. Looking up the germline V gene yields CDR1 ENHRY and CDR2 SYGVKD. V has 4 bases trimmed and J has 6 bases trimmed; junction bases matching no gene number 6. Notes on this clone: Its target antigen remains unknown. Base qualities are not at hand, and no much larger clone is one base apart.

The immunoSEQ Assay, a bias-controlled multiplex PCR, was used to amplify TCRbeta CDR3 regions from genomic DNA. On the study's bioinformatics: The number of nucleated cells in each sample was estimated by amplification of reference gene primers within the assay. To quantify the absolute abundance of each unique TCRbeta CDR3 rearrangement, sequence reads were collapsed and filtered. For each sample, productive Simpson clonality was calculated as the square root of Simpson's diversity index across productive rearrangements. The immuneACCESS repertoire file appears here via TCRdb, limited to in-frame rearrangements. These files lack a portion of the clones; in checked studies, under half of the deficit traces to unresolved V genes, and the cause of the others is not known. V, J and clone size derive from that table, while D and trimming were established from the DNA sequence. This sample gives roughly 21,000 clones in total; approximately 90% of them show up just once. The ten top clones hold 9% to 15% of the sample.

The source material was peripheral blood. The sequence came from a woman aged 80 or over with active or convalescent COVID-19. In this chain, TRBV10-3 is recombined with TRBJ1-1; TRBD1 fits 9 bases in the junction. In nucleotide form, the sequence is TGTGCCATCAGTGGAGACAGGGGGAGTGCTGAAGCTTTCTTT. The encoded protein is CAISGDRGSAEAFF.